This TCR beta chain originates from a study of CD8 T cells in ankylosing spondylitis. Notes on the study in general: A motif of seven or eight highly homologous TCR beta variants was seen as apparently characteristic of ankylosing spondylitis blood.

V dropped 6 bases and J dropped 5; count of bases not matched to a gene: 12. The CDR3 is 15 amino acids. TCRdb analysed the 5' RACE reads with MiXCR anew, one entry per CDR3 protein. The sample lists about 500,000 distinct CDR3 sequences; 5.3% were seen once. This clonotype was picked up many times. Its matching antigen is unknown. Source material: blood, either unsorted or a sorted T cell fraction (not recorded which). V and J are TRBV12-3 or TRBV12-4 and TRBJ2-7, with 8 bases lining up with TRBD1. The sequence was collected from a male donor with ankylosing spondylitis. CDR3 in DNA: TGTGCCAGCAGCCTGTGGCCGGACAGGGCCCACGAGCAGTACTTC. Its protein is CASSLWPDRAHEQYF.